These T cell receptor beta chains were read from a single sample in a study of T cells in Graves' hyperthyroidism and ophthalmopathy. TCRdb used MiXCR to reprocess the multiplex PCR reads, holding one entry per CDR3 protein. The profile covers about 400,000 distinct CDR3 sequences, with roughly 15% appearing a single time and roughly 21% taken by the ten largest. The material sequenced was blood. The receptors were sampled from a woman in her twenties or thirties with Graves' ophthalmopathy. The CDR3 runs from the conserved cysteine through the conserved F or W. The order of the fields is D gene, clone size, V gene, J gene, CDR3 protein, CDR3 DNA. The D gene is left open where the match is weak. Size is omitted from some rows. Given values are once, few, many or a class for expanded clones.

D gene: TRBD1; clone size: -; V gene: TRBV6-5; J gene: TRBJ2-1; CDR3 protein: CASSVGTGGFDEQFF; CDR3 DNA: TGTGCCAGCAGTGTTGGGACAGGGGGCTTCGATGAGCAGTTCTTC
D gene: -; clone size: many; V gene: TRBV5-1; J gene: TRBJ1-1; CDR3 protein: CASSSQRRPGITEAFF; CDR3 DNA: TGCGCCAGCAGCTCCCAGAGAAGGCCAGGGATTACTGAAGCTTTCTTT
D gene: TRBD1; clone size: many; V gene: TRBV20-1; J gene: TRBJ1-2; CDR3 protein: CSANEGQSYGYTF; CDR3 DNA: TGCAGTGCTAACGAGGGACAGAGCTATGGCTACACCTTC
D gene: -; clone size: few; V gene: TRBV12-3/TRBV12-4; J gene: TRBJ2-1; CDR3 protein: CASSLGLHDEQFF; CDR3 DNA: TGTGCCAGCAGTTTAGGACTACACGATGAGCAGTTCTTC
D gene: -; clone size: many; V gene: TRBV2; J gene: TRBJ1-2; CDR3 protein: CASLNAGNYGYTF; CDR3 DNA: TGTGCCAGCCTGAATGCAGGAAACTATGGCTACACCTTC
D gene: -; clone size: many; V gene: TRBV11-3; J gene: TRBJ1-4; CDR3 protein: CASSSEGGEKLFF; CDR3 DNA: TGTGCCAGCAGCTCGGAGGGGGGTGAAAAACTGTTTTTT
D gene: -; clone size: many; V gene: TRBV15; J gene: TRBJ1-6; CDR3 protein: CATSPRTDNSPLHF; CDR3 DNA: TGTGCCACCAGCCCGAGGACAGATAATTCACCCCTCCACTTT
D gene: -; clone size: -; V gene: TRBV27; J gene: TRBJ2-7; CDR3 protein: CASSLSTAGDYEQYF; CDR3 DNA: TGTGCCAGCAGTTTATCGACGGCAGGAGACTACGAGCAGTACTTC
D gene: -; clone size: many; V gene: TRBV12-3/TRBV12-4; J gene: TRBJ1-2; CDR3 protein: CASSLGLGGGGYTF; CDR3 DNA: TGTGCCAGCAGTTTAGGCCTCGGGGGAGGTGGCTACACCTTC
D gene: -; clone size: -; V gene: TRBV20-1; J gene: TRBJ2-5; CDR3 protein: CSAAQEAQYF; CDR3 DNA: TGCAGTGCTGCCCAAGAGGCCCAGTACTTC
D gene: -; clone size: many; V gene: TRBV12-3/TRBV12-4; J gene: TRBJ2-5; CDR3 protein: CASSLFREVIETQYF; CDR3 DNA: TGTGCCAGCAGTTTATTCAGGGAAGTTATAGAGACCCAGTACTTC
D gene: -; clone size: many; V gene: TRBV3-1; J gene: TRBJ2-7; CDR3 protein: CASSRDPYEQYF; CDR3 DNA: TGTGCCAGCAGCCGGGACCCCTACGAGCAGTACTTC
D gene: -; clone size: -; V gene: TRBV7-9; J gene: TRBJ1-3; CDR3 protein: CASRPDADPGNTIYF; CDR3 DNA: TGTGCCAGCAGACCCGACGCCGACCCGGGGAACACCATATATTTT
D gene: -; clone size: -; V gene: TRBV15; J gene: TRBJ1-6; CDR3 protein: CATSRDSALSYNSPLHF; CDR3 DNA: TGTGCCACCAGCAGAGATAGTGCTCTCTCCTATAATTCACCCCTCCACTTT
D gene: -; clone size: -; V gene: TRBV5-1; J gene: TRBJ2-2; CDR3 protein: CASSLGVDGELFF; CDR3 DNA: TGCGCCAGCAGCTTGGGGGTTGACGGGGAGCTGTTTTTT
D gene: -; clone size: -; V gene: TRBV6-6; J gene: TRBJ2-1; CDR3 protein: CASSYGGTDEQFF; CDR3 DNA: TGTGCCAGCAGTTACGGAGGGACGGATGAGCAGTTCTTC
D gene: -; clone size: many; V gene: TRBV25-1; J gene: TRBJ2-7; CDR3 protein: CASSEWQTISEQYF; CDR3 DNA: TGTGCCAGCAGTGAATGGCAAACGATATCCGAGCAGTACTTC
D gene: TRBD1; clone size: many; V gene: TRBV5-1; J gene: TRBJ2-7; CDR3 protein: CASSQGQQLYEQYF; CDR3 DNA: TGCGCCAGCAGCCAGGGACAGCAACTCTACGAGCAGTACTTC
D gene: -; clone size: few; V gene: TRBV28; J gene: TRBJ1-6; CDR3 protein: CASRGSGREVKVGFSPLHF; CDR3 DNA: TGTGCCAGCAGGGGGTCGGGCAGGGAAGTGAAGGTGGGGTTTTCACCCCTCCACTTT
D gene: -; clone size: many; V gene: TRBV12-3/TRBV12-4; J gene: TRBJ2-1; CDR3 protein: CASSLRLQAYNEQFF; CDR3 DNA: TGTGCCAGCAGTTTAAGGCTGCAGGCCTACAATGAGCAGTTCTTC
D gene: -; clone size: -; V gene: TRBV9; J gene: TRBJ1-1; CDR3 protein: CASGRRGTEAFF; CDR3 DNA: TGTGCCAGCGGCCGAAGGGGCACTGAAGCTTTCTTT
D gene: -; clone size: many; V gene: TRBV11-2; J gene: TRBJ2-3; CDR3 protein: CASSFQRVGTDTQYF; CDR3 DNA: TGTGCCAGCAGCTTCCAACGGGTCGGCACAGATACGCAGTATTTT
D gene: TRBD1; clone size: many; V gene: TRBV12-3/TRBV12-4; J gene: TRBJ2-7; CDR3 protein: CASSLATGVYNEQYF; CDR3 DNA: TGTGCCAGCAGTTTGGCGACAGGGGTATACAACGAGCAGTACTTC
D gene: -; clone size: -; V gene: TRBV20-1; J gene: TRBJ1-4; CDR3 protein: CSAPGGAANEKLFF; CDR3 DNA: TGCAGTGCTCCCGGGGGGGCGGCTAATGAAAAACTGTTTTTT
D gene: -; clone size: few; V gene: TRBV7-2; J gene: TRBJ1-6; CDR3 protein: CASSLMGTYNSPLHF; CDR3 DNA: TGTGCCAGCAGCTTAATGGGGACCTATAATTCACCCCTCCACTTT
D gene: TRBD1; clone size: few; V gene: TRBV24-1; J gene: TRBJ1-6; CDR3 protein: CATATGNNSPLHF; CDR3 DNA: TGTGCCACCGCGACAGGGAATAATTCACCCCTCCACTTT
D gene: -; clone size: many; V gene: TRBV5-6; J gene: TRBJ2-4; CDR3 protein: CASSRETENIQYF; CDR3 DNA: TGTGCCAGCAGCAGAGAGACAGAAAACATTCAGTACTTC
D gene: TRBD1; clone size: -; V gene: TRBV30; J gene: TRBJ2-5; CDR3 protein: CAWRRTGGLETQYF; CDR3 DNA: TGTGCCTGGAGACGGACAGGGGGCTTAGAGACCCAGTACTTC
D gene: -; clone size: -; V gene: TRBV5-4; J gene: TRBJ1-1; CDR3 protein: CASSLDAGQTMNTEAFF; CDR3 DNA: TGTGCCAGCAGCTTGGACGCAGGGCAAACTATGAACACTGAAGCTTTCTTT